Below, one TCR beta chain is given with its context. As yet, its antigen is unknown. The naive CD8 population came from CD45RO-negative cells selected for CCR7, without terminally differentiated effector memory CD45RA+ cells. Germline V lookup: CDR1 SEHNR, CDR2 FQNEAQ (reference sequence). This CDR3 spans 17 amino acids. V dropped 5 bases and J dropped 2; count of bases not matched to a gene: 9. The data were produced by immunoSEQ multiplex PCR, yet TCRdb's version contains in-frame clones alone and is incomplete. This sample yields millions of clones, of which about 94% are seen a single time; around 1.1% belongs to the top ten. The entry originates in a study of shared clonotypes between healthy human individuals. General observations from the study: Naive CD4 clonotypes overlapped across a handful of donors at around 4.7%. Sampling covered nothing but blood. Tissue TCR repertoires likely differ from those found in blood.

The V call is TRBV7-9, the J call TRBJ2-7; 13 bases are shared with TRBD2. What was sequenced was naive CD8+ T cells sorted from blood. This receptor was taken from a man in his late teens or twenties in good health. The CDR3 DNA is TGTGCCAGCAGCGATCCGGGACTAGCGGGAAACCCCTACGAGCAGTACTTC. Translation gives CASSDPGLAGNPYEQYF.